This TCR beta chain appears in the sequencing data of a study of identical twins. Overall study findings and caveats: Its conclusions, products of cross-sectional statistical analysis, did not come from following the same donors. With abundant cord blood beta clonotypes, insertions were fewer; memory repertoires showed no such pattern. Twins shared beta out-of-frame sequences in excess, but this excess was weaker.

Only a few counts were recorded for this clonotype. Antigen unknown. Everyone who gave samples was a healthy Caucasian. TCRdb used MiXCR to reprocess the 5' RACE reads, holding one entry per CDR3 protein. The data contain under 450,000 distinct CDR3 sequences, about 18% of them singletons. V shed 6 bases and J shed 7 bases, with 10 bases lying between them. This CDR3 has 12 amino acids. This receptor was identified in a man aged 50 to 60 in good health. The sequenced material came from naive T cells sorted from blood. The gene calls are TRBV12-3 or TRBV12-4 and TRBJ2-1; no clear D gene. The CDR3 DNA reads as TGTGCCAGCAGCTCACTTGGTAATGAGCAGTTCTTC. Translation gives CASSSLGNEQFF.